This TCR beta chain was found in a study of blood T cell repertoires in COVID-19. Study-level information: Samples came from the United States, Italy and Spain, spanning acute and convalescent COVID-19. Nucleic acid was either cDNA or gDNA, and it came from T cells, B-cell-depleted T cells, or PBMCs.

In the source study's methods: Nucleated cell number was recorded as an estimate derived from reference gene primer amplification. Measured with immunoSEQ multiplex PCR; TCRdb has only the in-frame clones, and not every one. V and J calls and clone size are as listed in that table; D and trimming were resolved from the DNA. Among approximately 100,000 clones, 89% were seen once, and the ten largest hold 17%. The CDR3 sequence is 15 residues long. Trimming removed 3 bases from V and 7 bases from J; junction bases left unmatched: 5. Germline V CDR1 and CDR2: MNHEY, SMNVEV (reference sequence). Sequencing was done on a sample of peripheral blood. This rearrangement joins TRBV27 to TRBJ1-6, with 8 positions matching TRBD1. The origin of this receptor is a woman over 75 in a cohort sampled during active COVID-19. CDR3 sequence (DNA): TGTGCCAGCAGTTTCGGACAGGGCAGGAATTCACCCCTCCACTTT. Translation: CASSFGQGRNSPLHF.